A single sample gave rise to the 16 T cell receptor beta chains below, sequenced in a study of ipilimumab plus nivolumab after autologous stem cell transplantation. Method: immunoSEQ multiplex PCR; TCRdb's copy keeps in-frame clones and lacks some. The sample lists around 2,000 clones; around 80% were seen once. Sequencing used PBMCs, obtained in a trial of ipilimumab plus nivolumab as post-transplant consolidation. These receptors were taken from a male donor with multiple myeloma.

The CDR3 region is CARSFSGLLPGELFF. The CDR3 DNA sequence: TGTGCCAGAAGCTTTTCGGGACTCTTGCCCGGGGAGCTGTTTTTT. The gene calls are TRBV5-3 and TRBJ2-2; D may be TRBD2 (6 bases). TRBV5-3 is placed among ORFs of uncertain function. The CDR3 totals 15 residues. Trimming left V 2 bases short and J 6 bases short, with 14 bases between.

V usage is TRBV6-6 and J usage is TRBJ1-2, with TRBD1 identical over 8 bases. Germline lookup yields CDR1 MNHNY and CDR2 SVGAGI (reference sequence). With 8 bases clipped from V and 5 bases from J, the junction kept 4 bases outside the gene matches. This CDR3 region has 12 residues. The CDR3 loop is CASQGQEYGYTF. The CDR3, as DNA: TGTGCCAGCCAGGGACAGGAGTATGGCTACACCTTC.

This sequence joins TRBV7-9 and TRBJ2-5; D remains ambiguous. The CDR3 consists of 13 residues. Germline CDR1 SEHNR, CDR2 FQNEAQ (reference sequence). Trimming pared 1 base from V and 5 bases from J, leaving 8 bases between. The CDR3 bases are TGTGCCAGCAGCTTAGTGGTTGAGGAGACCCAGTACTTC. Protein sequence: CASSLVVEETQYF.

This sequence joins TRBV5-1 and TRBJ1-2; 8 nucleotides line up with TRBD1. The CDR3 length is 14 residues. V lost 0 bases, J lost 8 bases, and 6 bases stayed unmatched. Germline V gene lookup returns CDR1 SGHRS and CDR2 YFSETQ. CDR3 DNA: TGCGCCAGCAGCTTGGGACAGGGGAAGTCCGGCTACACCTTC. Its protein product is CASSLGQGKSGYTF.

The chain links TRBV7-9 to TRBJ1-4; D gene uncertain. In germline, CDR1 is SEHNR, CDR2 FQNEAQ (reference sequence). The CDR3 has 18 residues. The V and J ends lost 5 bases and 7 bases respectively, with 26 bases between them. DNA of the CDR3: TGTGCCAGCAGCCAACAAAAAGTTTGGATAGAGGCTGGTGAAAAACTGTTTTTT. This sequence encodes CASSQQKVWIEAGEKLFF.

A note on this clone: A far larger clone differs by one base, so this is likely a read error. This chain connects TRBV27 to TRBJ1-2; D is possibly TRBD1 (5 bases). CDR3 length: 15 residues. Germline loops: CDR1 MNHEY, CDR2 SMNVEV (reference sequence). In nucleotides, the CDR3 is TGTGTCAGCAGTTTAACAAGGGGACTACTGAATGGCTACACCTTC. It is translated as CVSSLTRGLLNGYTF.

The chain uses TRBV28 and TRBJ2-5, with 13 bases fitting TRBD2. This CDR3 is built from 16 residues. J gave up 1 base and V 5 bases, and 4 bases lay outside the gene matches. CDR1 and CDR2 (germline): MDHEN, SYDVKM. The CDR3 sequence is CASSPWTSGSQETQYF. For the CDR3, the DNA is TGTGCCAGCAGTCCCTGGACTAGCGGGAGCCAAGAGACCCAGTACTTC.

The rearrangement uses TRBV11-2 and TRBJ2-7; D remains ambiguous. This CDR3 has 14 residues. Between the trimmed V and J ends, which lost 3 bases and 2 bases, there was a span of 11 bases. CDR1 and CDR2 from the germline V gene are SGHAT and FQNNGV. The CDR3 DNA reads TGTGCCAGCAGCTTTAAGAGCCTTGCCTACGAGCAGTACTTC. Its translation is CASSFKSLAYEQYF. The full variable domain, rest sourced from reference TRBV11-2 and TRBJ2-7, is EAGVAQSPRYKIIEKRQSVAFWCNPISGHATLYWYQQILGQGPKLLIQFQNNGVVDDSQLPKDRFSAERLKGVDSTLKIQPAKLEDSAVYLCASSFKSLAYEQYFGPGTRLTVT.

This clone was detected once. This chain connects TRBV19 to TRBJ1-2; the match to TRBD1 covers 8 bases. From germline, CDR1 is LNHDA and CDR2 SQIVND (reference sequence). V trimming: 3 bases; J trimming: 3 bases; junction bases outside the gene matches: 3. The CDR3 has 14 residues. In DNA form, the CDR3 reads TGTGCCAGTAGTATGCAGGGGGCCCACTATGGCTACACCTTC. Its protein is CASSMQGAHYGYTF.

Written as DNA, the CDR3 is TGTGCCAGCAGCGTCAGGACAGGGAGAGACACCATATATTTT. Its translation: CASSVRTGRDTIYF. The chain has TRBV9 and TRBJ1-3; the match to TRBD1 covers 8 bases. Trimming cost V 2 bases and J 8 bases; bases outside gene matches: 6. The CDR3 contains 14 residues. Germline lookup yields CDR1 SGDLS and CDR2 YYNGEE.

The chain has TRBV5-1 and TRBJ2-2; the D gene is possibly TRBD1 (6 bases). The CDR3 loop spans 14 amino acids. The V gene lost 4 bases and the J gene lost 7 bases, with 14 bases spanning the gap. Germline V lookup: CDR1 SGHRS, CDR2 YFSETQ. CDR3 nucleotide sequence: TGCGCCAGCAGCCCACAGGGTTGGGTCGGGGAGCTGTTTTTT. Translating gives CASSPQGWVGELFF.

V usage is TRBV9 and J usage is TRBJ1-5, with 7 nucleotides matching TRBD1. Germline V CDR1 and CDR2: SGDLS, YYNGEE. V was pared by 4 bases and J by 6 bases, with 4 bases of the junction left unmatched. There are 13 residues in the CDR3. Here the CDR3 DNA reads TGTGCCAGCAGCCCGACAGGGCTTCAGCCCCAGCATTTT. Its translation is CASSPTGLQPQHF.

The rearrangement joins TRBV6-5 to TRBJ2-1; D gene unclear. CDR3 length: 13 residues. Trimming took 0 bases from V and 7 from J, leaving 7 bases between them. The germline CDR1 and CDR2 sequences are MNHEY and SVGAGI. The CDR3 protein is CASSYSNVNEQFF. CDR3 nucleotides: TGTGCCAGCAGTTACTCGAACGTTAATGAGCAGTTCTTC.

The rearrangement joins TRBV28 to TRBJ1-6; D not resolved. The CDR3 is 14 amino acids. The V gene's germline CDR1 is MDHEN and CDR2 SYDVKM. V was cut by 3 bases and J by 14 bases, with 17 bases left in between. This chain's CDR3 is CASSFPPPPASLHF. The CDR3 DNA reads TGTGCCAGCAGTTTTCCCCCGCCACCCGCGTCCCTCCACTTT.

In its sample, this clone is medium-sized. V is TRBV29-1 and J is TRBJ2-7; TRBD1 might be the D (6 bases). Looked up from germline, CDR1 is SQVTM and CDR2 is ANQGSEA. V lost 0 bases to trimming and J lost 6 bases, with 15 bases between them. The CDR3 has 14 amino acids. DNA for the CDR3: TGCAGCGTTGAAGATCCAGGGGAATTGGGCGAGCAGTACTTC. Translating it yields CSVEDPGELGEQYF.

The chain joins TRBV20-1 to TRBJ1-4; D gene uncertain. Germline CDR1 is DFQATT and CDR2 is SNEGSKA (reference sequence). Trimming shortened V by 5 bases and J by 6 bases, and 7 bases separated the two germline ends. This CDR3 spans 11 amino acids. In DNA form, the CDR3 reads TGCAGTGCTTTCAAGGATGAAAAACTGTTTTTT. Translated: CSAFKDEKLFF.